This TCR beta chain comes out of a study of blood T cells in healthy people across ages. The CDR3 totals 15 residues. Germline CDR1 SGHRS, CDR2 YFSETQ. Study results and limitations: Versus aged donors, long-lived donors had higher diversity and more naive CD4+ cells. It was held that diversity estimates obtained from one million T cells represented underestimates.

Points on this clonotype: Its antigen is unknown.

A second about 7 to 11 cycle PCR used barcoded and J-beta primers. TCRdb reanalysed the 5' RACE reads using MiXCR and keeps one entry per CDR3 protein. Of hundreds of thousands of distinct CDR3 sequences in the sample, 58% were seen once. The specimen sequenced was blood. The chain joins TRBV5-1 to TRBJ2-5; 7 nucleotides agree with TRBD2. With the DNA end fitting TRBJ2-7 better, the J assignment may be wrong. The sequence derives from a man aged 55 to 70 in good health. In DNA form, the CDR3 reads TGCGCCAGCAGCGAACCGGGACTACAAGGGAGCGAGCAGTACTTC. Translated: CASSEPGLQGSEQYF.